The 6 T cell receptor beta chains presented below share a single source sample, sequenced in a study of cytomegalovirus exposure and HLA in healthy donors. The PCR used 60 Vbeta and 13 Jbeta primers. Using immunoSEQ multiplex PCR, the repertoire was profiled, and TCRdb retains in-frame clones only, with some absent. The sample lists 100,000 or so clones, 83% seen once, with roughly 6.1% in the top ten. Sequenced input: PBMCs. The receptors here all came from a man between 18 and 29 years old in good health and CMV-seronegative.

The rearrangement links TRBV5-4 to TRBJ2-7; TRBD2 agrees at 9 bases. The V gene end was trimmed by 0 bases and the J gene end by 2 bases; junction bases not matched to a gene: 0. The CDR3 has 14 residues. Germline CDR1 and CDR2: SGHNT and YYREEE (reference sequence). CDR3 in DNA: TGTGCCAGCAGCTTGGGCGGGAGGGCCTACGAGCAGTACTTC. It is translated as CASSLGGRAYEQYF.

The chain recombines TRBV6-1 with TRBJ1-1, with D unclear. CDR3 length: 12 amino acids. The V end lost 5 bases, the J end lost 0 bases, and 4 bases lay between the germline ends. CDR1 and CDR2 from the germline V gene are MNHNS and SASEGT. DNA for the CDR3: TGTGCCAGCAGTCGGTTGAACACTGAAGCTTTCTTT. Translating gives CASSRLNTEAFF.

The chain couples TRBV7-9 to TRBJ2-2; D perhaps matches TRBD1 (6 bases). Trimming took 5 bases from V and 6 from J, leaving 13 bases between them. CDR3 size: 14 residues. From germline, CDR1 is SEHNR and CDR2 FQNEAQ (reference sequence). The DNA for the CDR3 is TGTGCCAGCAGCAGTCCTAACAGGGCCGGGGAGCTGTTTTTT. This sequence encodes CASSSPNRAGELFF.

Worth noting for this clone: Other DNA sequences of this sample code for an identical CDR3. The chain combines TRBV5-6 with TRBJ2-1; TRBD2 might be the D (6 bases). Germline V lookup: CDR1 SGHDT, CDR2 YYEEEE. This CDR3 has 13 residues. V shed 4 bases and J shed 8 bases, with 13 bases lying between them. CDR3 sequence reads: CASSRRERHEQFF. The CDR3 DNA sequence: TGTGCCAGCAGCCGTCGGGAGCGCCATGAGCAGTTCTTC.

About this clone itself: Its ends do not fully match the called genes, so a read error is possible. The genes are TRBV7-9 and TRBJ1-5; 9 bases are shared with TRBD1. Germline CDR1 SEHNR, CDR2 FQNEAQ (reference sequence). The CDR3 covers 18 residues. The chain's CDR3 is CSSSPTTGGGSINQPQHF. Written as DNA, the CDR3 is TGTTCCAGCAGTCCTACAACAGGGGGCGGCTCTATCAATCAGCCCCAGCATTTT.

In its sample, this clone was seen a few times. CDR3 residues: CASSQVRGHEQYF. DNA of the CDR3: TGCGCCAGCAGCCAAGTACGAGGCCACGAGCAGTACTTC. This chain joins TRBV4-3 and TRBJ2-7; D ambiguous. Germline lookup yields CDR1 LGHNA and CDR2 YSLEER. The CDR3 consists of 13 residues. Deletions cut 1 base from V and 5 bases from J, with 9 bases between.